The 14 T cell receptor beta chains below all came from one sample that was sequenced in a study of blood T cell repertoires in COVID-19. Sequencing used immunoSEQ multiplex PCR; TCRdb keeps in-frame clones, though not all of them. The sample shows roughly 150,000 clones, about 85% of them seen only once. The source material was peripheral blood. These receptors originate from a man older than 75 with COVID-19, enrolled during active disease.

The chain's CDR3 is CASSRGTASTNEKLFF. Written as DNA, the CDR3 is TGTGCCAGTAGTAGGGGGACAGCATCAACTAATGAAAAACTGTTTTTT. The rearrangement joins TRBV19 to TRBJ1-4, with TRBD1 matching 7 bases. V lost 4 bases, J lost 0 bases, and 5 bases stayed unmatched. Germline V lookup: CDR1 LNHDA, CDR2 SQIVND (reference sequence). The length of the CDR3 is 16 residues. The variable domain in full, completed from reference TRBV19 and TRBJ1-4, reads DGGITQSPKYLFRKEGQNVTLSCEQNLNHDAMYWYRQDPGQGLRLIYYSQIVNDFQKGDIAEGYSVSREKKESFPLTVTSAQKNPTAFYLCASSRGTASTNEKLFFGSGTQLSVL.

The J gene is TRBJ2-7, the V gene TRBV4-3, with TRBD1 identical over 9 bases. The germline gives CDR1 LGHNA, CDR2 YSLEER. Unmatched junction bases numbered 8, after V lost 0 bases and J lost 2 bases. This CDR3 has 17 amino acids. In nucleotides, the CDR3 is TGCGCCAGCAGCCAAGATAGGGGGGACAGGGCGCCCTACGAGCAGTACTTC. Its protein product is CASSQDRGDRAPYEQYF.

The chain uses TRBV12-3 or TRBV12-4 and TRBJ1-2, with D hard to call. V gave up 8 bases and J gave up 4 bases, with 14 bases separating them. CDR3 length: 13 amino acids. The CDR3 DNA follows: TGTGCCAGCGGCGATTCAGGCTTCTATGGCTACACCTTC. It encodes CASGDSGFYGYTF.

The chain carries TRBV18 and TRBJ1-1; 8 bases agree with TRBD1. After removal of 8 bases from V and 5 bases from J, the junction contained 13 bases not matched to a gene. CDR1 KGHSH and CDR2 LQKENI come from the germline V gene. There are 15 residues in the CDR3. CDR3 amino acids: CASQTDRVEGTEAFF. Here the CDR3 DNA reads TGTGCCAGCCAGACGGACAGGGTAGAAGGGACTGAAGCTTTCTTT.

The V and J genes are TRBV11-1 and TRBJ2-1, with 7 bases aligning to TRBD1. Germline V gives CDR1 SGHAT, CDR2 FQDESV (reference sequence). This CDR3 comprises 16 residues. Unmatched junction bases numbered 13, after V lost 4 bases and J lost 7 bases. The chain's CDR3 is CASSSPGGPRGNEQFF. The CDR3 DNA sequence: TGTGCCAGCAGCTCCCCAGGGGGACCCCGAGGGAATGAGCAGTTCTTC.

The chain recombines TRBV6-5 with TRBJ1-3; D gene uncertain. The length of the CDR3 is 13 residues. Per germline, CDR1 MNHEY and CDR2 SVGAGI. V was shortened by 10 bases and J by 1 base, with 11 bases between the two germline ends. The CDR3 sequence: CATSPRSGNTIYF. CDR3 in DNA: TGTGCCACCTCCCCACGGTCTGGAAACACCATATATTTT.

This clone came up once. The V call is TRBV9, the J call TRBJ1-2; the D is unclear. CDR1 SGDLS and CDR2 YYNGEE come from the germline V gene. The V end was cut by 2 bases, the J end by 5 bases, with 10 bases between. CDR3 length: 13 amino acids. CDR3 nucleotide sequence: TGTGCCAGCAGCGTCGCAGCGGGGTATGGCTACACCTTC. Its protein product is CASSVAAGYGYTF.

This clone came up many times. The chain's CDR3 is CASSMGQNNSPLHF. The CDR3 DNA follows: TGTGCCAGTAGTATGGGACAGAATAATTCACCCCTCCACTTT. This chain links TRBV19 with TRBJ1-6, with 7 positions matching TRBD1. CDR1 LNHDA and CDR2 SQIVND come from the germline V gene (reference sequence). The CDR3 consists of 14 residues. Trimming at V came to 3 bases and at J to 5 bases, leaving 1 base not matched to a gene.

This chain links TRBV9 with TRBJ2-5, with a possible D match to TRBD1 (5 bases). This CDR3 has 14 amino acids. Germline lookup yields CDR1 SGDLS and CDR2 YYNGEE. Trimming removed 0 bases at V and 4 bases at J, with 10 bases between. CDR3 nucleotides: TGTGCCAGCAGCGTAGGGGGCGAGCGAGAGACCCAGTACTTC. This sequence encodes CASSVGGERETQYF.

The CDR3 is CASTGDLNTEAFF. The CDR3 nucleotides read TGTGCCAGCACAGGTGACCTCAACACTGAAGCTTTCTTT. This chain joins TRBV6-6 and TRBJ1-1, with unresolved D. The CDR3 has 13 residues. V dropped 7 bases and J dropped 2 bases, with 11 bases sitting between them. From germline, CDR1 is MNHNY and CDR2 SVGAGI (reference sequence).

This rearrangement joins TRBV9 to TRBJ2-3; 8 nucleotides align to TRBD2. CDR1 SGDLS and CDR2 YYNGEE come from the germline V gene. V trimming: 3 bases; J trimming: 5 bases; junction bases outside the gene matches: 8. The CDR3 sequence is 15 residues long. The CDR3 loop reads CASSGTSPSGDTQYF. Here the CDR3 DNA reads TGTGCCAGCAGCGGGACTAGCCCCAGTGGAGATACGCAGTATTTT.

The chain joins TRBV6-6 to TRBJ1-3, with 11 nucleotides matching TRBD1. The length of the CDR3 is 17 residues. With 5 bases clipped from V and 3 bases from J, the junction kept 9 bases outside the gene matches. CDR1 and CDR2 from the germline V gene are MNHNY and SVGAGI (reference sequence). CDR3 amino acids: CASSRGTGGSFGNTIYF. The CDR3 DNA sequence: TGTGCCAGCAGTCGGGGGACAGGGGGAAGCTTTGGAAACACCATATATTTT.

This clone was recorded a few times. The chain uses TRBV12-3 or TRBV12-4 and TRBJ2-2, with unresolved D. The V and J ends lost 6 bases and 1 base respectively, with 3 bases between them. The CDR3 is made up of 12 amino acids. The CDR3 reads CASRQNTGELFF. The CDR3 DNA follows: TGTGCCAGCAGACAGAACACCGGGGAGCTGTTTTTT.

The chain links TRBV7-3 to TRBJ2-5, with TRBD1 matching over 7 bases. The CDR3 has 15 residues. V trimming: 6 bases; J trimming: 1 base; junction bases outside the gene matches: 8. The germline gives CDR1 SGHTA, CDR2 FQGTGA. CDR3 coding DNA: TGTGCCAGCAGGAGTTCCGGGACAGCCCAAGAGACCCAGTACTTC. Translation gives CASRSSGTAQETQYF.